Listed here are 28 T cell receptor beta chains from one sample, sequenced in a study of T cell repertoires in cytomegalovirus infection. TCRdb used MiXCR to reprocess the reads, holding one entry per CDR3 protein. The table has 150,000 to 200,000 distinct CDR3 sequences, approximately 19% seen once. Input material: PBMCs. These TCRs come from a human donor in good health (CMV status not recorded). Some clones in this sample may be carry-over from other donors' samples.

With respect to this clonotype: A read error may explain this, as a much larger clone is one base away. The rearrangement uses TRBV7-9 and TRBJ2-3, with 11 bases aligning to TRBD2. Losses at the gene ends were 1 base for V and 0 bases for J; bases not matched to a gene: 3. The CDR3 is made up of 17 amino acids. CDR1 and CDR2 (germline): SEHNR, FQNEAQ (reference sequence). CDR3 coding DNA: TGTGCCAGCAGCTTAGAGGGACTAGCGGTTAGCACAGATACGCAGTATTTT. Its protein is CASSLEGLAVSTDTQYF.

This clonotype has a count of ten or more. The genes are TRBV7-2 and TRBJ1-1; the D gene is possibly TRBD1 (6 bases). Trimming pared 5 bases from V and 1 base from J, leaving 17 bases between. CDR3 length: 16 amino acids. Germline values: CDR1 SGHTA, CDR2 FQGNSA. CDR3 sequence reads: CASSLPRGARNTEAFF. In nucleotides, the CDR3 is TGTGCCAGCAGCCTCCCGCGGGGGGCTCGGAACACTGAAGCTTTCTTT.

Remarks on this clonotype: A read error may explain this, as a much larger clone is one base away. The chain combines TRBV7-8 with TRBJ2-3; 11 nucleotides agree with TRBD2. The germline CDR1 and CDR2 sequences are SGHVS and FQNEAQ. This CDR3 has 15 amino acids. Trimming at V came to 5 bases and at J to 8 bases, leaving 9 bases not matched to a gene. The CDR3 is CASSQALAGVGTQYF. The CDR3 bases are TGTGCCAGCAGCCAAGCACTAGCGGGGGTTGGTACGCAGTATTTT. Full variable domain (remainder filled in from reference TRBV7-8 and TRBJ2-3): GAGVSQSPRYKVAKRGQDVALRCDPISGHVSLFWYQQALGQGPEFLTYFQNEAQLDKSGLPSDRFFAERPEGSVSTLKIQRTQQEDSAVYLCASSQALAGVGTQYFGPGTRLTVL.

This chain connects TRBV4-1 to TRBJ1-1; the D gene is possibly TRBD1 (5 bases). Germline assignment: CDR1 MGHRA and CDR2 YSYEKL. Trimming pared 3 bases from V and 4 bases from J, leaving 6 bases between. The CDR3 consists of 12 residues. CDR3 sequence reads: CASSQGTTEAFF. As DNA, the CDR3 is TGCGCCAGCAGCCAGGGGACCACTGAAGCTTTCTTT.

This clonotype was recorded many times. The chain uses TRBV7-2 and TRBJ2-5; D possibly corresponds to TRBD1 (5 bases). CDR3 size: 12 residues. The germline V gene has CDR1 SGHTA and CDR2 FQGNSA. Trimming shortened V by 4 bases and J by 5 bases, and 8 bases separated the two germline ends. The chain's CDR3 is CASSSRGETQYF. CDR3 in DNA: TGTGCCAGCAGCTCTAGGGGTGAGACCCAGTACTTC.

V is TRBV28 and J is TRBJ2-7; D not resolved. Germline V gene sequence: CDR1 MDHEN, CDR2 SYDVKM. V was clipped by 6 bases and J by 0 bases, with 9 bases between them. The length of the CDR3 is 13 residues. The CDR3 loop reads CASRYGFSYEQYF. The CDR3 region has the DNA TGTGCCAGCAGGTACGGCTTCTCCTACGAGCAGTACTTC.

The chain joins TRBV4-3 to TRBJ2-7, with 9 positions matching TRBD2. Trimming removed 0 bases from V and 6 bases from J; junction bases left unmatched: 6. CDR1 and CDR2 (germline): LGHNA, YSLEER. This CDR3 has 15 residues. CDR3: CASSQDGGRAIEQYF. CDR3 DNA sequence: TGCGCCAGCAGCCAAGACGGCGGGAGGGCCATCGAGCAGTACTTC.

This chain uses TRBV14 with TRBJ1-1; D not resolved. CDR1 SGHDN and CDR2 FVKESK come from the germline V gene. V dropped 8 bases and J dropped 1 base, with 11 bases sitting between them. The CDR3 runs 13 residues. CDR3 DNA: TGTGCCAGCGCCCCGAGGAGGAACACTGAAGCTTTCTTT. Amino acids: CASAPRRNTEAFF.

V usage is TRBV11-3 and J usage is TRBJ2-7; no reliable D call. Per germline, CDR1 SGHNT and CDR2 YENEEA. The CDR3 extends over 17 amino acids. V lost 1 base, J lost 0 bases, and 16 bases lay in between. This CDR3 is CASSLALMDRSSYEQYF. In DNA, the CDR3 is TGTGCCAGCAGCTTAGCCCTGATGGACCGTAGCTCCTACGAGCAGTACTTC.

This clonotype was counted ten times or more. The chain has TRBV7-2 and TRBJ1-2; the match to TRBD1 covers 11 bases. Trimming removed 5 bases from V and 4 bases from J; junction bases left unmatched: 9. The CDR3 extends over 16 amino acids. Germline V gives CDR1 SGHTA, CDR2 FQGNSA. The CDR3 DNA sequence: TGTGCCAGCAGCGGATGGACAGGGGGCAAACCCTATGGCTACACCTTC. This sequence encodes CASSGWTGGKPYGYTF.

This clonotype was counted only a few times. The rearrangement uses TRBV7-2 and TRBJ2-7; unclear D gene. Germline CDR1 and CDR2: SGHTA and FQGNSA. This CDR3 has 15 amino acids. Trimming took 5 bases from V and 4 from J, leaving 18 bases between them. CDR3 coding DNA: TGTGCCAGCAGCCGTACGGCAGGCTCCGGATACGAGCAGTACTTC. Translated, it gives CASSRTAGSGYEQYF.

In its sample, this clonotype was seen many times. The chain recombines TRBV7-2 with TRBJ2-7; D is unclear. The CDR3 covers 11 residues. Germline assignment: CDR1 SGHTA and CDR2 FQGNSA. V was pared by 1 base and J by 5 bases, with 3 bases between. The CDR3 region is CASSLVDEQYF. CDR3 coding DNA: TGTGCCAGCAGCTTAGTCGACGAGCAGTACTTC.

In this sample, this clonotype turned up many times. The V gene is TRBV7-2, the J gene TRBJ1-1, with D possibly matching TRBD1 (5 bases). Per germline, CDR1 SGHTA and CDR2 FQGNSA. The CDR3 covers 15 residues. The germline V and J ends were trimmed by 0 bases and 3 bases, with 11 bases remaining between them. The CDR3 is CASSLALGRDTEAFF. The CDR3, as DNA: TGTGCCAGCAGCTTAGCGCTGGGGCGGGACACTGAAGCTTTCTTT.

The gene calls are TRBV5-6 and TRBJ2-7, with D tentatively TRBD1 (6 bases). The V gene's germline CDR1 is SGHDT and CDR2 YYEEEE. Trimming stripped 4 bases from V and 3 bases from J, with 14 bases between. CDR3 length: 14 residues. The CDR3 sequence: CASSAQGNLYEQYF. The CDR3 DNA sequence: TGTGCCAGCAGCGCACAGGGAAACCTCTACGAGCAGTACTTC.

This clonotype was recorded a few times. CDR3 DNA sequence: TGTGCCAGCAGTTACTCCAGATCGCTGGCTGAAGCTTTCTTT. Protein sequence: CASSYSRSLAEAFF. The V and J genes are TRBV6-6 and TRBJ1-1; no clear D. Trimming took 0 bases from V and 6 from J, leaving 11 bases between them. Germline lookup yields CDR1 MNHNY and CDR2 SVGAGI (reference sequence). This CDR3 region has 14 residues.

This clonotype was seen at least ten times. This rearrangement joins TRBV7-9 to TRBJ1-1; 7 bases line up with TRBD1. CDR3 length equals 14 residues. With 2 bases clipped from V and 1 base from J, the junction kept 1 base outside the gene matches. Germline-derived CDR1 and CDR2 are SEHNR and FQNEAQ (reference sequence). CDR3 DNA: TGTGCCAGCAGCTTATCAGGGGGGAACACTGAAGCTTTCTTT. As protein: CASSLSGGNTEAFF.

This rearrangement joins TRBV5-1 to TRBJ2-7; TRBD1 matches at 8 bases. V dropped 0 bases and J dropped 3; count of bases not matched to a gene: 5. Germline V gives CDR1 SGHRS, CDR2 YFSETQ. This CDR3 comprises 15 residues. CDR3 in DNA: TGCGCCAGCAGCTTGGATGTAACAGGGGGCTACGAGCAGTACTTC. This gives the protein CASSLDVTGGYEQYF.

This clonotype was picked up a small number of times. The V gene is TRBV28, the J gene TRBJ1-6, with 7 bases that match TRBD1. Germline assignment: CDR1 MDHEN and CDR2 SYDVKM. The J segment lost 7 bases and the V segment lost 4 bases, leaving 7 bases of the junction unmatched. This CDR3 comprises 15 residues. CDR3: CASSSPTGLNSPLHF. CDR3 bases: TGTGCCAGCAGTTCACCGACAGGGTTGAATTCACCCCTCCACTTT.

This clonotype was detected only a few times. The chain is built from TRBV29-1 and TRBJ2-7; 7 bases are shared with TRBD1. V was clipped by 6 bases and J by 8 bases; unmatched bases: 7. CDR1 and CDR2 from the germline V gene are SQVTM and ANQGSEA. The CDR3 consists of 11 residues. CDR3 in DNA: TGCAGCGTCGAGAGAGGGGGCCAGCAGTACTTC. As protein: CSVERGGQQYF.

This rearrangement joins TRBV20-1 to TRBJ2-7; TRBD2 agrees at 14 bases. The CDR3 consists of 15 residues. CDR1 is DFQATT and CDR2 is SNEGSKA in the germline V gene (reference sequence). The junction had 5 bases not matched to a gene; V was cut back by 5 bases and J by 2 bases. This CDR3 reads CSAHGLAGGAYEQYF. In nucleotides, the CDR3 is TGCAGTGCTCACGGACTAGCGGGAGGTGCCTACGAGCAGTACTTC.

The V call is TRBV20-1, the J call TRBJ2-7; no reliable D call. The V gene lost 3 bases and the J gene lost 1 base, with 22 bases spanning the gap. The CDR3 totals 17 residues. Germline values: CDR1 DFQATT, CDR2 SNEGSKA (reference sequence). DNA of the CDR3: TGCAGTGCTAGTCGGAACCTGCTCAGGAGAACTTCCTACGAGCAGTACTTC. This codes for CSASRNLLRRTSYEQYF.

At least ten counts were recorded for this clonotype. The rearrangement uses TRBV12-3 or TRBV12-4 and TRBJ2-7, with D possibly TRBD1 on 5 matching bases. V was pared by 8 bases and J by 2 bases, with 13 bases between. This CDR3 contains 13 residues. The CDR3 reads CASSATETYEQYF. The CDR3 coding sequence is TGTGCCAGCTCGGCGACAGAAACCTACGAGCAGTACTTC.

This clonotype was counted between two and nine times. This chain joins TRBV29-1 and TRBJ2-2, with D unclear. Trimming took 7 bases from V and 2 from J, leaving 8 bases between them. In germline, CDR1 is SQVTM, CDR2 ANQGSEA. The CDR3 consists of 12 residues. The CDR3 nucleotides read TGCAGCGGCGCGACCAACACCGGGGAGCTGTTTTTT. It encodes CSGATNTGELFF.

This clonotype was detected only a few times. CDR3 in DNA: TGCGCCAGCAGCTTGGACCCGGTCTCGATGGGTAATGAGCAGTTCTTC. The encoded protein is CASSLDPVSMGNEQFF. This sequence joins TRBV5-1 and TRBJ2-1; no definite D call. The CDR3 loop spans 16 amino acids. Germline CDR1 is SGHRS and CDR2 is YFSETQ. Trimming took off 0 bases at V and 7 bases at J, with 17 bases between the two ends. The entire variable domain, with the rest obtained from reference TRBV5-1 and TRBJ2-1, is as follows: KAGVTQTPRYLIKTRGQQVTLSCSPISGHRSVSWYQQTPGQGLQFLFEYFSETQRNKGNFPGRFSGRQFSNSRSEMNVSTLELGDSALYLCASSLDPVSMGNEQFFGPGTRLTVL.

Only one count was recorded for this clonotype. This may be a read error: a much more frequent sequence differs by one nucleotide. The gene calls are TRBV7-8 and TRBJ1-1; 7 nucleotides match TRBD1. Trimming at V came to 6 bases and at J to 7 bases, leaving 11 bases not matched to a gene. The germline gives CDR1 SGHVS, CDR2 FQNEAQ. This CDR3 spans 14 amino acids. The DNA of the CDR3 is TGTGCCAGCAGTTTGGTGACAGGGACGATTGAAGCTTTCTTT. Translation: CASSLVTGTIEAFF.

This clonotype was observed a few times. CDR3 in amino acids: CASSQVMGAMKNIQYF. In nucleotides, the CDR3 is TGTGCCAGCAGCCAAGTTATGGGCGCTATGAAAAACATTCAGTACTTC. The chain carries TRBV3-1 and TRBJ2-4; D is uncertain. The germline V gene encodes CDR1 LGHDT and CDR2 YNNKEL (reference sequence). The CDR3 totals 16 residues. Trimming pared 1 base from V and 4 bases from J, leaving 14 bases between.

This clonotype came up a few times. The J gene is TRBJ1-3, the V gene TRBV19; no clear D gene. V dropped 1 base and J dropped 5 bases, with 12 bases sitting between them. This CDR3 has 15 amino acids. The germline gives CDR1 LNHDA, CDR2 SQIVND (reference sequence). The CDR3 nucleotides read TGTGCCAGTAGTATAGGGGATTCCTACCGAAACACCATATATTTT. Protein sequence: CASSIGDSYRNTIYF. Together with reference TRBV19 and TRBJ1-3, the CDR3 gives the full variable domain: DGGITQSPKYLFRKEGQNVTLSCEQNLNHDAMYWYRQDPGQGLRLIYYSQIVNDFQKGDIAEGYSVSREKKESFPLTVTSAQKNPTAFYLCASSIGDSYRNTIYFGEGSWLTVV.

V and J are TRBV6-1 and TRBJ2-3, with D possibly TRBD2 on 6 matching bases. Germline V gene sequence: CDR1 MNHNS, CDR2 SASEGT. The CDR3 extends over 15 amino acids. V dropped 1 base and J dropped 6 bases, with 14 bases sitting between them. CDR3 nucleotide sequence: TGTGCCAGCAGTGAAGTGGCTAGCCGGGGGGATACGCAGTATTTT. This gives the protein CASSEVASRGDTQYF.